The rows below give T cell receptor beta chains drawn from one sample of a study of blood T cell repertoires in COVID-19. Sequencing was performed with immunoSEQ multiplex PCR; in TCRdb, only in-frame clones are kept and a portion is missing. The data hold 270,000 or so clones, with around 90% observed a single time. The specimen sequenced was peripheral blood. All receptors come from a woman aged 55-70 years with COVID-19, enrolled during active disease. The CDR3 runs from the conserved cysteine through the conserved F or W. Each record gives: J gene, V gene, D gene, clone size, CDR3 DNA, CDR3 protein. A D gene is named only where the DNA matches it firmly. Size is omitted from some rows. Given values are once, few, many or a class for expanded clones.

j_gene: TRBJ1-1; v_gene: TRBV4-1; d_gene: TRBD1; abundance: NA; CDR3nt: TGCGCCAGCAGCCAAGAGGGGACAGGGGATAGAACTGAAGCTTTCTTT; CDR3aa: CASSQEGTGDRTEAFF
j_gene: TRBJ2-1; v_gene: TRBV6-2/TRBV6-3; d_gene: NA; abundance: NA; CDR3nt: TGTGCCAGCAGACCTGTAGGGAGGACCTCCTACAATGAGCAGTTCTTC; CDR3aa: CASRPVGRTSYNEQFF
j_gene: TRBJ2-1; v_gene: TRBV4-3; d_gene: TRBD1; abundance: NA; CDR3nt: TGCGCCAGCAGCCTTGGACAGGGTGAGAGGAATGAGCAGTTCTTC; CDR3aa: CASSLGQGERNEQFF
j_gene: TRBJ2-5; v_gene: TRBV11-3; d_gene: TRBD2; abundance: NA; CDR3nt: TGTGCCAGCAGCCCCCAGACTAGCGGGGAGACCCAGTACTTC; CDR3aa: CASSPQTSGETQYF
j_gene: TRBJ1-6; v_gene: TRBV30; d_gene: NA; abundance: NA; CDR3nt: TGTGCCTGGACCGGGACCTATAATTCACCCCTCCACTTT; CDR3aa: CAWTGTYNSPLHF
j_gene: TRBJ2-1; v_gene: TRBV6-6; d_gene: NA; abundance: once; CDR3nt: TGTGCCAGCAGGACGGGGAGTGGTCACAATGAGCAGTTCTTC; CDR3aa: CASRTGSGHNEQFF
j_gene: TRBJ1-3; v_gene: TRBV5-1; d_gene: TRBD1; abundance: NA; CDR3nt: TGCGCCAGCAGCAGAGAACTACAGGGGAAATCTGGAAACACCATATATTTT; CDR3aa: CASSRELQGKSGNTIYF
j_gene: TRBJ2-3; v_gene: TRBV5-1; d_gene: TRBD2; abundance: NA; CDR3nt: TGCGCCAGCAGCTCAAGTAGCGGGGGGGCCGCAGATACGCAGTATTTT; CDR3aa: CASSSSSGGAADTQYF
j_gene: TRBJ1-1; v_gene: TRBV19; d_gene: NA; abundance: NA; CDR3nt: TGTGCCAGTAGTATTGACAGCAACACTGAAGCTTTCTTT; CDR3aa: CASSIDSNTEAFF
j_gene: TRBJ1-1; v_gene: TRBV12-3/TRBV12-4; d_gene: NA; abundance: NA; CDR3nt: TGTGCCAGCAGTTACAGGGAAAACACTGAAGCTTTCTTT; CDR3aa: CASSYRENTEAFF
j_gene: TRBJ1-4; v_gene: TRBV7-2; d_gene: NA; abundance: NA; CDR3nt: TGTGCCAGCAGCTCCCCAGGGGTTCGGTCCGGAAAACTGTTTTTT; CDR3aa: CASSSPGVRSGKLFF
j_gene: TRBJ1-6; v_gene: TRBV7-9; d_gene: NA; abundance: NA; CDR3nt: TGTGCCAGCATCCAAACAGGGATTAATTCACCCCTCCACTTT; CDR3aa: CASIQTGINSPLHF
j_gene: TRBJ2-3; v_gene: TRBV9; d_gene: NA; abundance: NA; CDR3nt: TGTGCCAGCAGCTCTAGGGGGGGCCCTAGCACAGATACGCAGTATTTT; CDR3aa: CASSSRGGPSTDTQYF
j_gene: TRBJ1-1; v_gene: TRBV7-9; d_gene: TRBD1; abundance: NA; CDR3nt: TGTGCCAGCAGCTTAGGCGGACAGGGGGGCGTTGAAGCTTTCTTT; CDR3aa: CASSLGGQGGVEAFF
j_gene: TRBJ2-1; v_gene: TRBV5-1; d_gene: NA; abundance: NA; CDR3nt: TGCGCCAGCAGCTTGGGGCGGGGGCCTCTCAATGAGCAGTTCTTC; CDR3aa: CASSLGRGPLNEQFF
j_gene: TRBJ1-1; v_gene: TRBV29-1; d_gene: NA; abundance: NA; CDR3nt: TGCAGCGTTGGAGGGGTTGGGGGGAGGAACACTGAAGCTTTCTTT; CDR3aa: CSVGGVGGRNTEAFF
j_gene: TRBJ1-5; v_gene: TRBV30; d_gene: NA; abundance: NA; CDR3nt: TGTGCCTGGAGTTCGGGGGTGGCCGGACCTCATAGCAATCAGCCCCAGCATTTT; CDR3aa: CAWSSGVAGPHSNQPQHF
j_gene: TRBJ1-4; v_gene: TRBV10-3; d_gene: NA; abundance: few; CDR3nt: TGTGCCATCAGAGCTCAGGGGAATAATGAAAAACTGTTTTTT; CDR3aa: CAIRAQGNNEKLFF
j_gene: TRBJ2-5; v_gene: TRBV18; d_gene: TRBD1; abundance: NA; CDR3nt: TGTGCCAGCTCACTCGGGACAGGGGTAGAGACCCAGTACTTC; CDR3aa: CASSLGTGVETQYF
j_gene: TRBJ1-3; v_gene: TRBV19; d_gene: NA; abundance: once; CDR3nt: TGTGCCAGTAGCGACTCGCCCGGAAACACCATATATTTT; CDR3aa: CASSDSPGNTIYF
j_gene: TRBJ1-1; v_gene: TRBV7-2; d_gene: NA; abundance: NA; CDR3nt: TGTGCCAGCAGCTTTTCCCAGGGCACTGAAGCTTTCTTT; CDR3aa: CASSFSQGTEAFF
j_gene: TRBJ1-1; v_gene: TRBV6-2/TRBV6-3; d_gene: TRBD1; abundance: NA; CDR3nt: TGTGCCAGCAGTTCGACAGGGGGCGCGAGGACTGAAGCTTTCTTT; CDR3aa: CASSSTGGARTEAFF
j_gene: TRBJ1-4; v_gene: TRBV4-3; d_gene: TRBD1; abundance: few; CDR3nt: TGCGCCAGCAGCCAAGCCAGGGGGCTTGAAAAACTGTTTTTT; CDR3aa: CASSQARGLEKLFF
j_gene: TRBJ1-1; v_gene: TRBV4-1; d_gene: NA; abundance: NA; CDR3nt: TGCGCCAGCAGCACTCGGACTTTTACCTACACTGAAGCTTTCTTT; CDR3aa: CASSTRTFTYTEAFF
j_gene: TRBJ1-6; v_gene: TRBV7-2; d_gene: NA; abundance: NA; CDR3nt: TGTGCCAGCAGCCCCAGGGGTGATTCACCCCTCCACTTT; CDR3aa: CASSPRGDSPLHF
j_gene: TRBJ1-1; v_gene: TRBV10-3; d_gene: NA; abundance: NA; CDR3nt: TGTGCCATCCTGGCGGGGGAGGGGAGCACTGAAGCTTTCTTT; CDR3aa: CAILAGEGSTEAFF
j_gene: TRBJ2-7; v_gene: TRBV6-6; d_gene: TRBD1; abundance: NA; CDR3nt: TGTGCCAGCAGTTCACCGGGACAGGACTCCTACGAGCAGTACTTC; CDR3aa: CASSSPGQDSYEQYF
j_gene: TRBJ2-3; v_gene: TRBV6-6; d_gene: TRBD2; abundance: NA; CDR3nt: TGTGCCAGCAATGGGGCTAGCGGGGGGACAGATACGCAGTATTTT; CDR3aa: CASNGASGGTDTQYF
j_gene: TRBJ1-5; v_gene: TRBV19; d_gene: TRBD1; abundance: NA; CDR3nt: TGTGCCAGTAGTCCAGACAGGGGTGAGATTCCGAGGAATCAGCCCCAGCATTTT; CDR3aa: CASSPDRGEIPRNQPQHF
j_gene: TRBJ1-5; v_gene: TRBV7-2; d_gene: TRBD1; abundance: NA; CDR3nt: TGTGCCAGCAGCTCAGGACAGGTCCAGCCCCAGCATTTT; CDR3aa: CASSSGQVQPQHF
j_gene: TRBJ1-2; v_gene: TRBV5-6; d_gene: NA; abundance: NA; CDR3nt: TGTGCCAGCAGCTTGAATCGGAGGTCCTATGGCTACACCTTC; CDR3aa: CASSLNRRSYGYTF
j_gene: TRBJ1-1; v_gene: TRBV18; d_gene: TRBD1; abundance: NA; CDR3nt: TGTGCCAGCTCACCTCTCTCAGGGGGGAGCACTGAAGCTTTCTTT; CDR3aa: CASSPLSGGSTEAFF
j_gene: TRBJ2-2; v_gene: TRBV7-2; d_gene: TRBD2; abundance: NA; CDR3nt: TGTGCCAGCAGCCCCAAGCGGGGGGGTTACACCGGGGAGCTGTTTTTT; CDR3aa: CASSPKRGGYTGELFF